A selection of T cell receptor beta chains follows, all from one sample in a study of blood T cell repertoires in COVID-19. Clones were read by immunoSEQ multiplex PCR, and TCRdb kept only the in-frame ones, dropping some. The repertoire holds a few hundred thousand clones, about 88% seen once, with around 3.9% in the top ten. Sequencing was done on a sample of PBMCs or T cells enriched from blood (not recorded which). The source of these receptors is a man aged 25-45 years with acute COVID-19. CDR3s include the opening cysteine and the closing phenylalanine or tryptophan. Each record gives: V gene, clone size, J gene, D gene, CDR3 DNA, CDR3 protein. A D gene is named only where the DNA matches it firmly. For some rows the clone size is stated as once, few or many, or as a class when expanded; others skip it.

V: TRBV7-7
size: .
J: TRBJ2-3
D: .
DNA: TGTGCTAGCAGCCGCGGGACGTCCCAGGGAGATACGCAGTATTTT
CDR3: CASSRGTSQGDTQYF

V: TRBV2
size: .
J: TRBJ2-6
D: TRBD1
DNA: TGTGCCAGGGGGACAGTCTCTGGGGCCAACGTCCTGACTTTC
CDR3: CARGTVSGANVLTF

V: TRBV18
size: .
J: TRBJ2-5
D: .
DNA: TGTGCCAGCTCACAAGGGCGGGGCGAGACCCAGTACTTC
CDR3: CASSQGRGETQYF

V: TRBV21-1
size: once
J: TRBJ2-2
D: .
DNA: TGTGCCAGCAGCAAAGCACCTAGCGGGAGACTCCCGGAGCTGTTTTTT
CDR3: CASSKAPSGRLPELFF

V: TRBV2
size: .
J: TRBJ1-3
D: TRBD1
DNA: TGTGCCAGCCAAGACAGGGGGCGAAACACCATATATTTT
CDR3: CASQDRGRNTIYF

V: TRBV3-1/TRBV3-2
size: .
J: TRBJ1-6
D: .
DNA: TGTGCCAGCAGCCCTATGAGAACGCGGGGCTCACCCCTCCACTTT
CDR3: CASSPMRTRGSPLHF

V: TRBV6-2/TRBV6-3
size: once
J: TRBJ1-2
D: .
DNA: TGTGCCAGCAGTCGTCCCCTAGGTAGTAACTATGGCTACACCTTC
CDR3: CASSRPLGSNYGYTF

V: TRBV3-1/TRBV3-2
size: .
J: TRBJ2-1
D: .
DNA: TGTGCCAGCAGCCGAGTGTCGGGGAAACTTTCCTACAATGAGCAGTTCTTC
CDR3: CASSRVSGKLSYNEQFF

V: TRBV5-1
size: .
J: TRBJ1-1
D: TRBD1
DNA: TGCGCCAGCAGCGTATGGGACAGAGCCAACACTGAAGCTTTCTTT
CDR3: CASSVWDRANTEAFF

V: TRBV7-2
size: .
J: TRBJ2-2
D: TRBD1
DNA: TGTGCCAGCAGCCGGGACAGAGACGGGGAGCTGTTTTTT
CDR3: CASSRDRDGELFF

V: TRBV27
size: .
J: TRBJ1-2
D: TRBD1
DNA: TGTGCCAGCAGAGACAGGGCTCGATATGGCTACACCTTC
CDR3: CASRDRARYGYTF

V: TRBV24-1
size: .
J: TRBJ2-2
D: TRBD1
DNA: TGTGCCACCAGTGATTTGAGGCAGGGGGACACCGGGGAGCTGTTTTTT
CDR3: CATSDLRQGDTGELFF

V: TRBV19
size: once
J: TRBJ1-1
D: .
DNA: TGTGCCAGTAGTTCGGTGAGGACAGCGGGGGCCCTCACTGAAGCTTTCTTT
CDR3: CASSSVRTAGALTEAFF

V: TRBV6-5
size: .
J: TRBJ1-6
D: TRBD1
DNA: TGTGCCAGCAGGAATACAGGGGAAAATTCACCCCTCCACTTT
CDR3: CASRNTGENSPLHF

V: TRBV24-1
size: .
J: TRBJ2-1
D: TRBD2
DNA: TGTGCCACCAGTGCACCGGGGGGGGTAAGGTCTTATGAGCAGTTCTTC
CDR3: CATSAPGGVRSYEQFF

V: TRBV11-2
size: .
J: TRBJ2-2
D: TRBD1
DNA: TGTGCCAGCAGCTTAGATCGCAGGACAGGGTCGGTGTTTTTT
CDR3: CASSLDRRTGSVFF

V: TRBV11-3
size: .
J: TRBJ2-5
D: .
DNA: TGTGCCAGCAGCCGCCTCCCTTCAGGGGATGAGACCCAGTACTTC
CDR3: CASSRLPSGDETQYF

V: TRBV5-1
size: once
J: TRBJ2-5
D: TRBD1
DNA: TGCGCCAGCAGCTCCAACTCCTGGACAGGCCAAGAGACCCAGTACTTC
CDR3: CASSSNSWTGQETQYF

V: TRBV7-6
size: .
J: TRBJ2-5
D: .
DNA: TGTGCCAGCAGCGTAACTAGTCAAGAGACCCAGTACTTC
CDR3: CASSVTSQETQYF

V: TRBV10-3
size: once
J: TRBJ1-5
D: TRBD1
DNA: TGTGCCATCAGTGAGGGAATCAGGGGGGACCAGCCCCAGCATTTT
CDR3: CAISEGIRGDQPQHF

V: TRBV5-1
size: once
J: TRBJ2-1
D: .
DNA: TGCGCCAGCAGAATTACAGGGGGGGCCTACAATGAGCAGTTCTTC
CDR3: CASRITGGAYNEQFF

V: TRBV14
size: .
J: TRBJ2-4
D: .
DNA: TGTGCCAGCAGCCGTCGACACGGATTGGACAAAAACATTCAGTACTTC
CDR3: CASSRRHGLDKNIQYF

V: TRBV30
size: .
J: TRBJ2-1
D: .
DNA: TGTGCCTGGAGTACTCTCCGTTCGCGGTTATACAATGAGCAGTTCTTC
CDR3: CAWSTLRSRLYNEQFF

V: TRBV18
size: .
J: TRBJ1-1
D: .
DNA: TGTGCCAGCTCCCTAACCAGTCGGGGGGCGAACACTGAAGCTTTCTTT
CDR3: CASSLTSRGANTEAFF

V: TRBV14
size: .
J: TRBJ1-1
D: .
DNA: TGTGCCAGCAGCCAGGCCCTGAACACTGAAGCTTTCTTT
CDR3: CASSQALNTEAFF

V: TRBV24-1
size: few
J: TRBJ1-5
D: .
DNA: TGTGCCACCAGTGATCCGGGGGGTCAGCCCCAGCATTTT
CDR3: CATSDPGGQPQHF